The following is a T cell receptor (beta chain) sequence with its context. This clonotype was detected a few times. No cognate antigen has been identified for it. No much larger clone exists at a distance of one base, and base qualities are not known. There are 16 amino acids in the CDR3, from cysteine to phenylalanine inclusive. This entry keeps only the CDR3 DNA: 48 bases, framed from base 1. Trimming takes 0 bases from V and 11 bases from J, and the germline ends sit 20 bases apart. This sample is part of a study of T-cell memory formation after mild COVID-19 listed by TCRdb under 2021. For the wider study: TCR sequence clusters from the two donors were largely donor specific. In two donors, T-cell clones that expanded and contracted after mild COVID-19 were followed by sequencing TCRalpha and TCRbeta repertoires longitudinally. The cohort comprised two young, previously healthy adult volunteers, one female and one male. The study at large found these results: Whether the second-wave clones peaking on day 37 were SARS-CoV-2 specific was not confirmed. Only a couple of mild cases were covered in the study, and larger cohorts including severe cases with pre-infection samples were considered necessary. Contracting CD4+ clones turned up mainly in the CM and EM memory subsets, whereas EMRA was where CD8+ clones were enriched. Clones that contracted from day 15 to 85 showed balanced CD4/CD8 phenotypes, whereas a second wave of clones that expanded from day 15 to 37 leaned towards CD4+. Some responding clones were detected in pre-infection memory, suggesting pre-existing cross-reactive memory T cells joined the SARS-CoV-2 response.

The reads were generated on an Illumina NovaSeq 6000. TCRalpha and TCRbeta cDNA libraries were built by 5'RACE with constant-segment primers, adding sample barcodes and unique molecular identifiers. Trizol reagent was used to extract RNA from every sample. Amplification of the libraries took two PCR steps, and the second step added a second sample barcode plus Illumina TruSeq adapters. Sequencing of libraries was performed on an Illumina NovaSeq with 2 x 150 bp paired-end reads. The paper's data handling went like this. Reads were demultiplexed and collapsed into UMI-guided consensus sequences with migec v1.2.7. Using mixcr v2.1.11, UMI consensuses were aligned to TRA and TRB V and J templates and then assembled into clonotypes. A clonotype was counted as expanded or contracted only when both edgeR and NoisET called the clonotype significant, with the noise models trained on biological replicates. For edgeR calls, the cutoffs were a false discovery rate-adjusted p below 0.01 and a log2 fold-change threshold of 1. As an exploratory analysis of dynamics, PCA with hierarchical clustering was applied to max-normalized trajectories of the 1000 most abundant clonotypes. The CD4 or CD8 phenotype of responding clones was assigned using the separately sequenced CD4+ and CD8+ repertoires. In TCRdb, the public reads were trimmed at Q25 with fastp and aligned with MiXCR, with productive beta chains retained. Entries that share a CDR3 protein sequence are merged under the most common genes and DNA. These V and J calls originate from TCRdb's pipeline instead of the authors' own analysis. The sample contains hundreds of thousands of distinct CDR3 sequences, 15% to 20% of them found a single time. The ten largest make up under 25% of the sample.

Ficoll-Paque density gradient centrifugation was the method used to isolate PBMCs. The receptor comes from a young man who had mild COVID-19 (a few samples of this study predate the infection). The sample titles of this study are shuffled in the database, so cell type and time point are left out; the donor was told from shared clones. Material for sequencing was PBMCs or a T cell subset sorted from them (not recorded which). Recombination connected TRBV12-3 or TRBV12-4 to TRBJ1-5; a tentative D call is TRBD1 (6 bases match). The CDR3 sequence is CASSLAVGGGVSAQHF. The DNA sequence is TGTGCCAGCAGTTTAGCGGTCGGGGGCGGAGTAAGCGCCCAGCATTTT.